These 6 T cell receptor beta chains were all obtained from the same sample, sequenced in a study of radiotherapy plus CTLA-4 blockade in lung cancer. Produced via immunoSEQ multiplex PCR; TCRdb's table is partial and in-frame only. Seen here are 130,000 or so clones, around 90% observed once, and the top ten hold 5.5% to 7%. Sequencing used peripheral blood, obtained from a patient treated with radiotherapy plus ipilimumab. The receptors originated from a human donor with non-small cell lung cancer that progressed on radiotherapy plus ipilimumab.

This chain connects TRBV21-1 to TRBJ2-2; the table names TRBD1, a call not compared with the DNA. TRBV21-1 is noted as a pseudogene. CDR3 length: 18 amino acids. In nucleotides, the CDR3 is TGTGCCAGCAGCAAAGTGGGGACACCCTCCGCGAACACCGGGGAGCTGTTTTTT. Amino acid sequence: CASSKVGTPSANTGELFF.

The chain links TRBV5-1 to TRBJ1-1, with D possibly TRBD1 on 5 matching bases. CDR3 length equals 16 residues. The V gene's germline CDR1 is SGHRS and CDR2 YFSETQ. The germline V and J ends were trimmed by 4 bases and 1 base, with 17 bases remaining between them. The CDR3 protein is CASSPDQGRPNTEAFF. The CDR3 DNA reads as TGCGCCAGCAGCCCCGACCAGGGCCGGCCGAACACTGAAGCTTTCTTT.

V and J are TRBV9 and TRBJ2-1, with 9 bases matching TRBD2. V lost 0 bases, J lost 6 bases, and 4 bases stayed unmatched. Germline V gene sequence: CDR1 SGDLS, CDR2 YYNGEE. The CDR3 length is 15 residues. CDR3 amino acids: CASSVEGSGSNEQFF. CDR3 DNA sequence: TGTGCCAGCAGCGTAGAGGGTAGCGGGAGCAATGAGCAGTTCTTC.

This clone was seen once. The J gene is TRBJ2-2, the V gene TRBV19; D unclear. The CDR3 length is 16 residues. Germline values: CDR1 LNHDA, CDR2 SQIVND (reference sequence). V lost 5 bases to trimming and J lost 0 bases, with 13 bases between them. In DNA form, the CDR3 reads TGTGCCAGTAGTCCTTATGGGCCACCGAACACCGGGGAGCTGTTTTTT. It encodes CASSPYGPPNTGELFF. The full variable domain, with the rest looked up from reference TRBV19 and TRBJ2-2, is DGGITQSPKYLFRKEGQNVTLSCEQNLNHDAMYWYRQDPGQGLRLIYYSQIVNDFQKGDIAEGYSVSREKKESFPLTVTSAQKNPTAFYLCASSPYGPPNTGELFFGEGSRLTVL.

This rearrangement joins TRBV19 to TRBJ1-4, with a tentative D call TRBD1 (5 bases). This CDR3 is built from 16 residues. CDR1 and CDR2 from the germline V gene are LNHDA and SQIVND (reference sequence). The V end was cut by 7 bases, the J end by 8 bases, with 23 bases between. For the CDR3, the DNA is TGTGCCAGTACCCTCTGGGGAGCGGTAAGGGGAGAAAAACTGTTTTTT. Translation gives CASTLWGAVRGEKLFF.

J is TRBJ2-2 and V is TRBV11-1; D gene ambiguous. The CDR3 has 16 amino acids. V was trimmed by 7 bases and J by 0 bases, leaving 15 bases between them. CDR1 is SGHAT, CDR2 FQDESV, per germline (reference sequence). CDR3 region: CASTPGWEANTGELFF. The DNA of the CDR3 is TGTGCCAGCACCCCCGGGTGGGAAGCGAACACCGGGGAGCTGTTTTTT.